This TCR beta chain was recorded in a study of low-dose radiotherapy and immunotherapy resistance in tumors. The time point denotes: after trial treatment. Described treatment: LDRT plus nivolumab, ipilimumab, low-dose cyclophosphamide and aspirin (RACIN trial). Every donor was treated with nivolumab, ipilimumab, aspirin, low-dose cyclophosphamide and also low-dose radiotherapy. The length of the CDR3 is 12 residues. V lost 2 bases to trimming and J lost 4 bases, with 2 bases between them. CDR1 is ENHRY, CDR2 SYGVKD, per germline. Gene-specific TRAV and TRBV primers were used for first-strand cDNA, covering alpha and beta chains. PCR amplification of the TCRs was performed with Phusion for about 20 PCR cycles, and it relied on a constant-region primer together with a V-primer adapter. TCRdb called the reads again in MiXCR, with one record for every CDR3 protein. The data hold tens of thousands of distinct CDR3 sequences, with 25% to 30% observed a single time.

The chain carries TRBV10-3 and TRBJ2-2; D not certain. Sequencing was performed on PBMCs, taken after low-dose radiotherapy plus immunotherapy. The source of this sequence is a male donor with prostate cancer. DNA for the CDR3: TGTGCCATCAGTGAGGCCACCGGGGAGCTGTTTTTT. Its protein product is CAISEATGELFF.